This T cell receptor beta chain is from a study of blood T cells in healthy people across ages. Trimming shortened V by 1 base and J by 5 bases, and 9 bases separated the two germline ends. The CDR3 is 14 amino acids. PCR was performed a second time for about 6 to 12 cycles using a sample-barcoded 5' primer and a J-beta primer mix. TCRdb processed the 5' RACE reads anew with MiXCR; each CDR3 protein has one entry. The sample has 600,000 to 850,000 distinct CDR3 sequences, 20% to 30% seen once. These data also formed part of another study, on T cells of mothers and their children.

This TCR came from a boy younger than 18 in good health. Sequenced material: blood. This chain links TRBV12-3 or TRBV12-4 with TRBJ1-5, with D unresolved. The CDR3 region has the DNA TGTGCCAGCAGTTTAGTGTCCGGGGATCAGCCCCAGCATTTT. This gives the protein CASSLVSGDQPQHF.